This entry lists 3 T cell receptor beta chains sequenced from one sample in a study of blood T cells in healthy people across ages. Alongside a J-beta primer mix, a sample-barcoded 5' primer served in a second PCR lasting about 7 to 11 cycles. In TCRdb, the 5' RACE reads were re-called with MiXCR into one record per CDR3 protein. Of 1 million or so distinct CDR3 sequences listed, approximately 25% are singletons. The same sample was also used in a study of T cells of mothers and their children.

The sequencing sample was made of blood. These receptors were taken from a girl aged 2-10 years in good health.

V gene TRBV6-6 combines with J gene TRBJ2-7, with D uncertain. Per germline, CDR1 MNHNY and CDR2 SVGAGI (reference sequence). The CDR3 length is 16 residues. V was trimmed by 8 bases and J by 5 bases, leaving 25 bases between them. CDR3 DNA: TGTGCCAGCGGTAAGGCCCCCTTTACTTCCGAGGACGAGCAGTACTTC. Its protein is CASGKAPFTSEDEQYF.

This clonotype showed up just a few times. This chain joins TRBV5-1 and TRBJ2-5; no reliable D call. Germline V gene sequence: CDR1 SGHRS, CDR2 YFSETQ. This CDR3 comprises 11 residues. Between the trimmed V and J ends, which lost 6 bases and 3 bases, there was a span of 6 bases. The CDR3 nucleotides read TGCGCCAGCAACTTCAAAGAGACCCAGTACTTC. This encodes CASNFKETQYF.

V is TRBV4-1 and J is TRBJ2-1, with TRBD1 matching over 7 bases. Germline CDR1 reads MGHRA; CDR2 reads YSYEKL. The length of the CDR3 is 15 residues. Trimming removed 1 base from V and 0 bases from J; junction bases left unmatched: 0. CDR3 residues: CASSQGQGSYNEQFF. The CDR3 bases are TGCGCCAGCAGCCAAGGACAGGGCTCCTACAATGAGCAGTTCTTC.